The clone carrying this TCR beta chain occurred a few times. Relative to the germline gene, one junction end is altered; a read error may explain this. This sample is part of a study of cytomegalovirus exposure and HLA in healthy donors. Data came from immunoSEQ multiplex PCR; TCRdb stores just in-frame clones and leaves some out. The sample consists of about 140,000 clones, almost 85% of them appearing once. This receptor was obtained from a man under 40 in good health and CMV-seropositive. Sequencing was done on a sample of PBMCs.

CDR3 sequence reads: CSVGQALPF. CDR3 nucleotide sequence: TGCAGCGTTGGACAGGCCCTTCCCTTC. This rearrangement joins TRBV29-1 to TRBJ1-2, with a possible D match to TRBD1 (6 bases). The CDR3 loop spans 9 amino acids. Germline CDR1 reads SQVTM; CDR2 reads ANQGSEA.